This T cell receptor (beta chain) was captured in a study of CD8+CD57+ T cells in acquired aplastic anemia. This clonotype was recorded a few times. One junction end does not reproduce the germline sequence, and a read error may be involved. Genomic DNA provided the template from which TCR beta VDJ and CDR3 profiles were obtained. TCRdb re-called the reads with MiXCR, one entry per CDR3 protein. Of a few hundred thousand distinct CDR3 sequences listed, approximately 35% are singletons. The CDR3 covers 15 residues. Germline lookup yields CDR1 KGHSH and CDR2 LQKENI. Sequencing used sorted CD4+, CD8+, or CD8+CD57+ T cells (not recorded which) from PBMCs. This receptor was obtained from a human donor in good health, serving as a control. The chain is built from TRBV18 and TRBJ1-3; a possible D gene is TRBD1 (5 bases). The CDR3 sequence: CASSPLGSNYVEQDF. The CDR3 DNA is TGTGCCAGCTCACCCTTAGGCTCGAATTATGTCGAACAGGATTTT. The full variable domain, with the rest looked up from reference TRBV18 and TRBJ1-3, is NAGVMQNPRHLVRRRGQEARLRCSPMKGHSHVYWYRQLPEEGLKFMVYLQKENIIDESGMPKERFSAEFPKEGPSILRIQQVVRGDSAAYFCASSPLGSNYVEQDFGEGSWLTVV.